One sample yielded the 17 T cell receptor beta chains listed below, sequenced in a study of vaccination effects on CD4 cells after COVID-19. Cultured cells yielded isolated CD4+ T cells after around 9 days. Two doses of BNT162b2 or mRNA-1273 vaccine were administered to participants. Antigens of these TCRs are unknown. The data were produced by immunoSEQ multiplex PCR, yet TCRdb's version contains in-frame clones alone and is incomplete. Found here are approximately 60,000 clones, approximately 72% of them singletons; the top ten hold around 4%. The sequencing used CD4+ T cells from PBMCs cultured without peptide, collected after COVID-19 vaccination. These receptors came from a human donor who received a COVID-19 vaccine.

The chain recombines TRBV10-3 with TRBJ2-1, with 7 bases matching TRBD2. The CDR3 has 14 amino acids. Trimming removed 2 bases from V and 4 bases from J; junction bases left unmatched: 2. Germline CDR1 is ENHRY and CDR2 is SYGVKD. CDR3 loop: CAISELAVYNEQFF. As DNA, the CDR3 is TGTGCCATCAGTGAGCTAGCGGTTTACAATGAGCAGTTCTTC.

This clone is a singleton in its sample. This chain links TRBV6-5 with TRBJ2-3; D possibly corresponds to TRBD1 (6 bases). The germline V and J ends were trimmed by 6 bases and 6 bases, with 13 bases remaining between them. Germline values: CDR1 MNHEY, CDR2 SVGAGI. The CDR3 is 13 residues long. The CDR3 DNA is TGTGCCAGCAGACCAACAGGGCCGGATACGCAGTATTTT. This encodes CASRPTGPDTQYF.

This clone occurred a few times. DNA of the CDR3: TGTGCCTGGAGTGACGATCGGAGAAGAGCTTTCTTT. The encoded protein is CAWSDDRRRAFF. V and J are TRBV30 and TRBJ1-1; D is unresolved. Germline CDR1 GTSNPN, CDR2 SVGIG (reference sequence). V was trimmed by 1 base and J by 10 bases, leaving 13 bases between them. CDR3 length: 12 amino acids.

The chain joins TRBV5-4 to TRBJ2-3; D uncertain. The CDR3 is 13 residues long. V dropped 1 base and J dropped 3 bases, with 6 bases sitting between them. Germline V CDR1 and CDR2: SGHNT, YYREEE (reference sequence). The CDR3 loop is CASSLRPTDTQYF. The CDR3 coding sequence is TGTGCCAGCAGCTTGAGGCCGACAGATACGCAGTATTTT.

The CDR3 bases are TGTGCCATCAGTGACGGGGGGTGGGACACTGAAGCTTTCTTT. The encoded protein is CAISDGGWDTEAFF. The rearrangement joins TRBV10-3 to TRBJ1-1; D is perhaps TRBD1 (5 bases). CDR3 length: 14 amino acids. Trimming took off 3 bases at V and 3 bases at J, with 11 bases between the two ends. The germline V gene encodes CDR1 ENHRY and CDR2 SYGVKD.

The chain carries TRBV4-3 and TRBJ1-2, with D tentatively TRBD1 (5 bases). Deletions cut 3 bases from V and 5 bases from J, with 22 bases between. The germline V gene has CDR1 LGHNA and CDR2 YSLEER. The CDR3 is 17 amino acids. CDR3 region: CASSQTEVVGVLYGYTF. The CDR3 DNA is TGCGCCAGCAGCCAGACCGAAGTAGTGGGGGTACTGTATGGCTACACCTTC.

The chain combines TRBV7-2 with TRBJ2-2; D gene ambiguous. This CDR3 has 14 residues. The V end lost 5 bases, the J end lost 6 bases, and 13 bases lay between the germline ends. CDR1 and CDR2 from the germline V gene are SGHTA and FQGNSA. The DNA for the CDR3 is TGTGCCAGCAGCCCTCGGACCGCCGCCGGGGAGCTGTTTTTT. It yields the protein CASSPRTAAGELFF.

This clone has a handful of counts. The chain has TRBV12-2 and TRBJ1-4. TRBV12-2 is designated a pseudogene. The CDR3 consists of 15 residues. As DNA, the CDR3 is TGTGCAAGTCGCCACCGGGGGGGGACTAATGAAAAACTGTTTTTT. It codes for CASRHRGGTNEKLFF.

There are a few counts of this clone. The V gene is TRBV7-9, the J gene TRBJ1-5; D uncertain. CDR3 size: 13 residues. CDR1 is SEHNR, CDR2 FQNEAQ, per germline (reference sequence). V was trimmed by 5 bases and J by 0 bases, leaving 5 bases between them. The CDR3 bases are TGTGCCAGCAGCCCTGATAGCAATCAGCCCCAGCATTTT. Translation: CASSPDSNQPQHF.

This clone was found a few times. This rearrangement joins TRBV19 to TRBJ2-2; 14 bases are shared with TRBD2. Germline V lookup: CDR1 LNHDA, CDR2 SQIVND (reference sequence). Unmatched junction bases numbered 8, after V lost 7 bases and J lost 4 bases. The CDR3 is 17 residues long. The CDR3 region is CASTSLTSGRGTGELFF. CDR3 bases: TGTGCCAGTACGTCCCTGACTAGCGGGAGGGGCACCGGGGAGCTGTTTTTT.

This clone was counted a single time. The CDR3 coding sequence is TGTGCCAGCTCGGCCGGCCGAACCTACGAGCAGTACTTC. Protein sequence: CASSAGRTYEQYF. The genes are TRBV18 and TRBJ2-7; no clear D gene. This CDR3 spans 13 amino acids. Germline V gene data show CDR1 as KGHSH and CDR2 as LQKENI. Trimming pared 6 bases from V and 2 bases from J, leaving 11 bases between.

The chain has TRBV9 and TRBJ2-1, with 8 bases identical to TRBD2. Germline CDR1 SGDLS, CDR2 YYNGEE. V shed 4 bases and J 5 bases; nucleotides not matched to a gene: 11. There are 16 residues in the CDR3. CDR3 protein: CASSFPQAGADNEQFF. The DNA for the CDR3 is TGTGCCAGCAGCTTCCCCCAAGCGGGAGCAGACAATGAGCAGTTCTTC.

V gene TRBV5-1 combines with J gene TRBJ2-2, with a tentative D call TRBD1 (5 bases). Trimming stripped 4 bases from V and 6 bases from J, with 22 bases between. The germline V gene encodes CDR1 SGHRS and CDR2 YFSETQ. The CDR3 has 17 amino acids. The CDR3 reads CASSPRFLQGDAGELFF. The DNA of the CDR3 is TGCGCCAGCAGCCCCCGGTTTTTGCAGGGTGACGCCGGGGAGCTGTTTTTT. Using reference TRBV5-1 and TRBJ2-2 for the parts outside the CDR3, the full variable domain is KAGVTQTPRYLIKTRGQQVTLSCSPISGHRSVSWYQQTPGQGLQFLFEYFSETQRNKGNFPGRFSGRQFSNSRSEMNVSTLELGDSALYLCASSPRFLQGDAGELFFGEGSRLTVL.

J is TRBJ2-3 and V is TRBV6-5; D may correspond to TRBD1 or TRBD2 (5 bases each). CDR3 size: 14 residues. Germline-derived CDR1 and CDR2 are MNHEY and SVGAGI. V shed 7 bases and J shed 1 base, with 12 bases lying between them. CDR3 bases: TGTGCCAGCACCTTACGGGACGGCACAGATACGCAGTATTTT. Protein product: CASTLRDGTDTQYF.

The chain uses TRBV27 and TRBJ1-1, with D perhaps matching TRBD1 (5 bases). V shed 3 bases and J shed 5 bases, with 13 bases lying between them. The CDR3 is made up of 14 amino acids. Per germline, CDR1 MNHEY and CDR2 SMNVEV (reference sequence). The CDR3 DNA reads TGTGCCAGCAGTTTTTCGGCGCGGGGGACTGAAGCTTTCTTT. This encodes CASSFSARGTEAFF.

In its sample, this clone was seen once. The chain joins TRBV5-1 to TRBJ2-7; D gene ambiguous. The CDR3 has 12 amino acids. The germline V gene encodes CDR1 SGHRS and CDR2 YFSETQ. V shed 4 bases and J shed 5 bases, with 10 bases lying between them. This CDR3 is CASSNQLHEQYF. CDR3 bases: TGCGCCAGCAGCAACCAGTTACACGAGCAGTACTTC.

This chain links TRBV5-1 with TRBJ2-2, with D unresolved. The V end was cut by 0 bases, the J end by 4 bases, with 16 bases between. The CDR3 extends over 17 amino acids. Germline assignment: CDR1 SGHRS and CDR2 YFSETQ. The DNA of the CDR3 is TGCGCCAGCAGCTTGGCCGCGATTGGGCGTAGCACCGGGGAGCTGTTTTTT. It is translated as CASSLAAIGRSTGELFF.